This TCR beta chain was identified during a study of T cell repertoires in cytomegalovirus infection. Points on this clonotype: Antigen: not known.

TCRdb used MiXCR to reprocess the reads, holding one entry per CDR3 protein. This sample has 50,000 to 55,000 distinct CDR3 sequences, with roughly 20% found just once. This specimen was CD8+ T cells from cultured PBMCs, taken from culture after CMV antigen stimulation. This TCR derives from a human donor in good health (CMV status not recorded). Some clones in this sample may be carry-over from other donors' samples.

The CDR3 nucleotides read TGTGCCAGCAGCACCTTCGGACAGGGTCTCAATGAGCAGTTCTTC. Residues: CASSTFGQGLNEQFF. The V and J genes are TRBV7-9 and TRBJ2-1; 8 nucleotides match TRBD1. CDR1 and CDR2 (germline): SEHNR, FQNEAQ (reference sequence). This CDR3 is built from 15 residues. With 5 bases clipped from V and 6 bases from J, the junction kept 9 bases outside the gene matches.